This T cell receptor (beta chain) was documented in a study of blood T cell repertoires in COVID-19. For the study at large: The cDNA or gDNA used as material had been derived from T cells, B-cell-depleted T cells, or PBMCs.

Original data processing: Researchers report that nucleated cell counts were estimated from reference gene primer amplification. Sequenced by immunoSEQ multiplex PCR; TCRdb stores in-frame clones only, minus some. D and trimming were read from the DNA, whereas the V and J calls and clone size are those reported in that table. The sample has about 210,000 clones; 84% are singletons. The V end lost 2 bases, the J end lost 4 bases, and 15 bases lay between the germline ends. The CDR3 runs 15 residues. CDR1 and CDR2 from the germline V gene are MNHNY and SVGAGI (reference sequence). Material for sequencing was peripheral blood. This chain uses TRBV6-6 with TRBJ2-7, with D possibly being TRBD2 (6 bases). This sequence originates from a woman aged 80 or older with COVID-19, enrolled during active disease. DNA of the CDR3: TGTGCCAGCAGTTACGCAGTGGACGGGGGATACGAGCAGTACGTC. Its translation: CASSYAVDGGYEQYV.